This paragraph covers one TCR beta chain sequence. Adults of Caucasian background living in Nashville, Tennessee made up all donors. The source of the sample is a study of shared clonotypes between healthy human individuals. CDR3 length equals 15 residues. Germline V gene lookup returns CDR1 MNHEY and CDR2 SMNVEV (reference sequence). The germline V and J ends were trimmed by 7 bases and 1 base, with 14 bases remaining between them. Measured with immunoSEQ multiplex PCR; TCRdb has only the in-frame clones, and not every one. The sample holds some 1 million clones, approximately 76% seen once. The sequenced material came from memory CD4+ T cells sorted from blood. Subset described: CD45RA-negative fraction. This chain joins TRBV27 and TRBJ1-5, with a tentative D call TRBD1 (5 bases). The TCR comes from a man in his late teens or twenties in good health. CDR3 in DNA: TGTGCCAGCATGTCGTGGGGCGCGAGCAATCAGCCCCAGCATTTT. Translation gives CASMSWGASNQPQHF.